The present T cell receptor (beta chain) was sequenced within a study of cytomegalovirus exposure and HLA in healthy donors. About the study: Genotyping showed approximately 81% of almost 400 donors falling in the Caucasian-associated ancestry cluster. General observations from the study: Common viral pathogens were later found to be apparently linked to several of the most significant clusters. Earlier analysis yielded a pattern in which most TCR beta V segments were productive about 87% or about 30% of the time.

The primer mix had 60 Vbeta and 13 Jbeta primers. In the source study's methods: In a later analysis, the count reached roughly 80 million unique TCR beta chains, with about 10 million shared. Clones were sequenced by immunoSEQ multiplex PCR, and TCRdb holds only the in-frame ones, with some missing. V and J calls and clone size come straight from that table; D and trimming were deduced from the DNA. The table lists 85,000 to 110,000 clones, 60% to 70% of them singletons. Of note for this clone: Antigen specificity is unknown.

The CDR3 consists of 15 residues. Germline V gene lookup returns CDR1 GTSNPN and CDR2 SVGIG (reference sequence). The V gene is TRBV30, the J gene TRBJ2-5, with 9 nucleotides matching TRBD2. The end of the DNA is better explained by TRBJ2-7, so the J call may be wrong. Sequencing input: PBMCs. This TCR came from a woman between 45 and 65 years old in good health and CMV-seronegative. CDR3 DNA: TGTGCCTGGACCCTAGGGTCTAGCGGGGTAAACGAGCAGTACTTC. This gives the protein CAWTLGSSGVNEQYF.